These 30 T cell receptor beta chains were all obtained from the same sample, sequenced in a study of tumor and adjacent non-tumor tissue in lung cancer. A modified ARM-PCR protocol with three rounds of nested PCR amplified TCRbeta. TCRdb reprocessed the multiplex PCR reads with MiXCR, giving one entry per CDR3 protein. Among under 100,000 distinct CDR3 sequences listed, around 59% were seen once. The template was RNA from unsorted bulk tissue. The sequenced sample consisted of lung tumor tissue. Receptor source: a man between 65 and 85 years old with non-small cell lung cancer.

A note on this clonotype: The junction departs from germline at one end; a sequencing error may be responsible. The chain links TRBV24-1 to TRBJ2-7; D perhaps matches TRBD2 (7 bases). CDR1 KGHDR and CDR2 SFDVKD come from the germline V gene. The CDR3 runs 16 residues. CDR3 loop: CGTSDHGRGAQAEQYF. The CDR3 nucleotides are TGTGGCACCAGTGATCACGGACGGGGGGCGCAAGCCGAGCAGTACTTC.

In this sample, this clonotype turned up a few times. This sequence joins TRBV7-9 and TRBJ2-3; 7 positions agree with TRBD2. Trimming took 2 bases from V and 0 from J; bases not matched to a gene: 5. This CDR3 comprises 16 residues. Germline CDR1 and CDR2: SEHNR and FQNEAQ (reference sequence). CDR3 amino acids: CASSLRAGASTDTQYF. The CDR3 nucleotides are TGTGCCAGCAGCTTACGTGCGGGAGCAAGCACAGATACGCAGTATTTT.

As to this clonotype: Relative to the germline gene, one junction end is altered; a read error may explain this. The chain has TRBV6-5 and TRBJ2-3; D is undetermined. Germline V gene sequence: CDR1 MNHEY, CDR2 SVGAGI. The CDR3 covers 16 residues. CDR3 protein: CANSSFRLGLTDTQYF. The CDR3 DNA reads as TGTGCCAACAGTTCATTCAGGTTGGGCTTGACAGATACGCAGTATTTT.

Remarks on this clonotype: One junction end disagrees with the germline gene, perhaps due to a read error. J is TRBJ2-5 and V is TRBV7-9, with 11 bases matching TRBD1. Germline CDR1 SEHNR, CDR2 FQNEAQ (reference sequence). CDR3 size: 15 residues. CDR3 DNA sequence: TGTGACAGCAGCCATGGGACAGGGGGAAAAGAGACCCAGTACTTC. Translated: CDSSHGTGGKETQYF.

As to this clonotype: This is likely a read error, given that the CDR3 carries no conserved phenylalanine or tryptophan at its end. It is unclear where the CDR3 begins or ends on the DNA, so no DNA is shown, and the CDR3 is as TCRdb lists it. The CDR3 protein is CANSREASGGVYNEQFS. The chain couples TRBV11-1 to TRBJ2-1; TRBD2, the table's D call, was not compared with the DNA. Germline V CDR1 and CDR2: SGHAT, FQDESV (reference sequence). From its first to its last residue, the CDR3 has 17 amino acids.

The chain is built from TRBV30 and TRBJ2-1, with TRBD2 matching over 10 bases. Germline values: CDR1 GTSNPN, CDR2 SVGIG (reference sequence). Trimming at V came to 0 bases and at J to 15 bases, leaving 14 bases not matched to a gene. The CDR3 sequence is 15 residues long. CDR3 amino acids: CAWSVLAGAYNELFF. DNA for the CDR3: TGTGCCTGGAGTGTTCTAGCGGGGGCTTACAATGAACTGTTCTTC.

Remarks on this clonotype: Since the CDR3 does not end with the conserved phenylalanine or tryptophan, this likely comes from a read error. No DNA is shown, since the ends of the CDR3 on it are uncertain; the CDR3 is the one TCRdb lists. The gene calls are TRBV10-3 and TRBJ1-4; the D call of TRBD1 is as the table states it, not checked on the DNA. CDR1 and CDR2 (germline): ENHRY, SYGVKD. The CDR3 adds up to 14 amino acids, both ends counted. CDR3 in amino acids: CAIIEEGSGEKLLY.

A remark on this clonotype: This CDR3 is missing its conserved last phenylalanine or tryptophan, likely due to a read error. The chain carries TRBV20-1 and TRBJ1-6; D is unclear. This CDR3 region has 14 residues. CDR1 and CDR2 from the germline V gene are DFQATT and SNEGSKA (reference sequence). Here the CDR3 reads CTASESSYNSPLHV. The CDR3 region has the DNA TGCACTGCTAGCGAGAGCTCCTATAATTCACCCCTCCACGTT.

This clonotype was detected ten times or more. The CDR3 region has the DNA TGTGCCAGCACCCACGGGCAGAAGAATTCACCCCTCCACTTT. This translates into CASTHGQKNSPLHF. The chain links TRBV6-6 to TRBJ1-6; D is unclear. The V gene lost 7 bases and the J gene lost 7 bases, with 14 bases spanning the gap. There are 14 residues in the CDR3. Germline CDR1 reads MNHNY; CDR2 reads SVGAGI (reference sequence).

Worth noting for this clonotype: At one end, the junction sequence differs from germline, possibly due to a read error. This CDR3 reads CANSLGGSSNQPQHF. In DNA form, the CDR3 reads TGTGCCAACAGCTTAGGAGGCAGTAGCAATCAGCCCCAGCATTTT. This chain connects TRBV13 to TRBJ1-5; the D is unclear. Germline CDR1 reads PRHDT; CDR2 reads FYEKMQ (reference sequence). The CDR3 is 15 amino acids.

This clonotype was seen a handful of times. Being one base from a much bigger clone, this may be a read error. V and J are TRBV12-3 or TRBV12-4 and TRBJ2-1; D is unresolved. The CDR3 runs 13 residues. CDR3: CTTASRSYNEQFF. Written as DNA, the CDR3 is TGTACCACCGCCTCGCGGAGCTACAATGAGCAGTTCTTC.

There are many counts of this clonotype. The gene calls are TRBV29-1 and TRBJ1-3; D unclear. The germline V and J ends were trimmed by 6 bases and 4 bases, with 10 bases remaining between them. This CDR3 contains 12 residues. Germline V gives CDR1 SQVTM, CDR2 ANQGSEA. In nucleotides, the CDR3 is TGCAGCGTCGAGGGTGGGGGAAACACCATATATTTT. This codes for CSVEGGGNTIYF.

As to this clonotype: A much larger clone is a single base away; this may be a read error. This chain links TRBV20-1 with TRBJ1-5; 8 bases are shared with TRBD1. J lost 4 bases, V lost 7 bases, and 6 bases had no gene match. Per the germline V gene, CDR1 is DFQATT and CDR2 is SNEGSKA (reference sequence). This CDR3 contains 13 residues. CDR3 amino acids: CSVADRANQPQHF. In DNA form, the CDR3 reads TGCAGTGTTGCGGACAGGGCTAATCAGCCCCAGCATTTT.

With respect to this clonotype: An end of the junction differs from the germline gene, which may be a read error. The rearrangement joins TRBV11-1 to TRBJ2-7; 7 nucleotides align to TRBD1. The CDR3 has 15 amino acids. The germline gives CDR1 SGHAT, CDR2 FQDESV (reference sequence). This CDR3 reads CASSLARGMSYEQYF. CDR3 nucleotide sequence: TGTGCCAGTAGCTTAGCCAGGGGGATGTCCTACGAGCAGTACTTC.

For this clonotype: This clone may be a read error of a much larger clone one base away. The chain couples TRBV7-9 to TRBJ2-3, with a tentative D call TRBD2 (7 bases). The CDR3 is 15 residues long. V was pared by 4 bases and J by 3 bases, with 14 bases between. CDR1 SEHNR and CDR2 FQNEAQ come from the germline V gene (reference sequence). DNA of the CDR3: TGTGCCAGCAGCTCGATAGGGGGGGTAACAGATACGCAGTATTTT. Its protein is CASSSIGGVTDTQYF.

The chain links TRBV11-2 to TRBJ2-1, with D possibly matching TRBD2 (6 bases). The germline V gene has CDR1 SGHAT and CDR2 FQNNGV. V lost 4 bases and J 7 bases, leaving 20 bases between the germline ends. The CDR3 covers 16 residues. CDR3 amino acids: CASSSPTSEGRNEQFF. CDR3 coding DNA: TGTGCCAGCAGCTCTCCGACTAGTGAGGGCCGAAATGAGCAGTTCTTC.

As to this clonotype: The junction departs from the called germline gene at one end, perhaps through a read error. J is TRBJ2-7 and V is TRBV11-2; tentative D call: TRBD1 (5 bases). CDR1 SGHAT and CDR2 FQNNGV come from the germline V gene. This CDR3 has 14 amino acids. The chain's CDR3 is CASTLGDSNYEQYF. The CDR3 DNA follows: TGCGCCAGCACCTTAGGAGACAGTAACTACGAGCAGTACTTC.

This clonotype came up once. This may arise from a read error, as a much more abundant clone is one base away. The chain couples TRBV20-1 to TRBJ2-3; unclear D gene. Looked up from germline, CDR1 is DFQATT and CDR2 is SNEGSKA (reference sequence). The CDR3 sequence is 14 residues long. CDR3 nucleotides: TGCAGTGTTAGAGATCAGGCCTACACAGATACGCAGTATTTT. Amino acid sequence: CSVRDQAYTDTQYF.

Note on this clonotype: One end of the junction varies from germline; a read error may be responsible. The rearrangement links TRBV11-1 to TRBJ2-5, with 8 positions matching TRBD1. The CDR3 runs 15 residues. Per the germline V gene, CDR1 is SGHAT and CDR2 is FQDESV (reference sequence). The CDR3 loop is CASSPRGTGKDTQCF. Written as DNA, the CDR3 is TGTGCCAGCAGCCCGAGGGGGACAGGAAAAGATACCCAGTGCTTC.

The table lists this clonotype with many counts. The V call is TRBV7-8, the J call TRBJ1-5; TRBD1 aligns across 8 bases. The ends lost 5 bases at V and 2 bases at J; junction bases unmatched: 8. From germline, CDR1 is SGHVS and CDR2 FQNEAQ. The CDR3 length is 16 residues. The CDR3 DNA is TGTGCCAGCAGCCAGGTGGACAGGGCTGGCAATCAGCCCCAGCATTTT. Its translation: CASSQVDRAGNQPQHF.

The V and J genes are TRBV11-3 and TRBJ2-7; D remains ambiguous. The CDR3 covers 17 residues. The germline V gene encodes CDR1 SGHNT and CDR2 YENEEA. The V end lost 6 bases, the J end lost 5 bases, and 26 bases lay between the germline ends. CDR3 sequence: CASSFSGLSLEGNEQYF. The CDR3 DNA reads TGTGCCAGCAGTTTCTCTGGCCTTAGCTTGGAAGGGAACGAGCAGTACTTC.

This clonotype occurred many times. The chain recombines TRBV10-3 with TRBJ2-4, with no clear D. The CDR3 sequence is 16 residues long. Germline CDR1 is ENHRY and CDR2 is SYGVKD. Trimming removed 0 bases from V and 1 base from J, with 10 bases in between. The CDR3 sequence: CAISESFQNAKNIQYF. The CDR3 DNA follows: TGTGCCATCAGTGAGTCGTTTCAGAATGCCAAAAACATTCAGTACTTC.

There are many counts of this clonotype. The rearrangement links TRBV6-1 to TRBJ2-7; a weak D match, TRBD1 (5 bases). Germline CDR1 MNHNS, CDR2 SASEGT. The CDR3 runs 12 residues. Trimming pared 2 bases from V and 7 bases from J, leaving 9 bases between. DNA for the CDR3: TGTGCCAGCAGTGAACAGGGTTATGAGCAGTACTTC. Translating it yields CASSEQGYEQYF.

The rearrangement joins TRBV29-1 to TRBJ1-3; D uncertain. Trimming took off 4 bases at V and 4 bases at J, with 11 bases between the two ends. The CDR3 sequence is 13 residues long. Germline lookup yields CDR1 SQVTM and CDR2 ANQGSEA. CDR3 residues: CSVASLSGNTIYF. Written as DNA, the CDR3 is TGCAGCGTTGCGTCGCTCTCCGGAAACACCATATATTTT.

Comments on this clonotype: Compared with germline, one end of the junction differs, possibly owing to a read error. The CDR3 sequence: CSTSGFGTSGSVEQFF. The CDR3 DNA sequence: TGTTCCACCAGTGGTTTCGGGACTAGCGGGAGTGTGGAGCAGTTCTTC. J is TRBJ2-1 and V is TRBV24-1; 14 nucleotides line up with TRBD2. Per the germline V gene, CDR1 is KGHDR and CDR2 is SFDVKD. This CDR3 has 16 amino acids.

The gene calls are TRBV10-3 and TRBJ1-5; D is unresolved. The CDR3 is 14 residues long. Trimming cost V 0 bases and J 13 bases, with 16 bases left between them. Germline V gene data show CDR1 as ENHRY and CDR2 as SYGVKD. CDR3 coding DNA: TGTGCCATCAGTGAGTCATGTGGATTTCAGACTCAGCATTTT. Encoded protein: CAISESCGFQTQHF.

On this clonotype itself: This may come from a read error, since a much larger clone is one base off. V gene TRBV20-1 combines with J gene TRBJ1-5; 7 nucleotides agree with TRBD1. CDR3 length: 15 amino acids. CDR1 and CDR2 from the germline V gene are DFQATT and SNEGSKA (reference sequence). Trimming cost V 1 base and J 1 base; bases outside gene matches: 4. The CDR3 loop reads CSARVSGQSNQPQHF. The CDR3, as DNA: TGCAGTGCTAGAGTCTCGGGACAGAGCAATCAGCCCCAGCATTTT.

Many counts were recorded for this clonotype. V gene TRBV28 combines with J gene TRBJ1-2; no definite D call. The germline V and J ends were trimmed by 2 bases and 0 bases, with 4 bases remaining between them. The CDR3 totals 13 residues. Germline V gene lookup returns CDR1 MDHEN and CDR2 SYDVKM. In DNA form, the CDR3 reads TGTGCCAGCAGTTTACCGGCTAACTATGGCTACACCTTC. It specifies CASSLPANYGYTF.

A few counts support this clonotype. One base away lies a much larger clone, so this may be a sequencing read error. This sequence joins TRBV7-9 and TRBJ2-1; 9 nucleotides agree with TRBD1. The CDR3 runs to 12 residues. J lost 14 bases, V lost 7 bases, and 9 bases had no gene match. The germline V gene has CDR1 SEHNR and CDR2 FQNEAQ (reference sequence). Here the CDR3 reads CASNLRTGDKFF. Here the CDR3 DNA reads TGTGCCAGCAACTTGCGGACAGGGGACAAGTTCTTC.

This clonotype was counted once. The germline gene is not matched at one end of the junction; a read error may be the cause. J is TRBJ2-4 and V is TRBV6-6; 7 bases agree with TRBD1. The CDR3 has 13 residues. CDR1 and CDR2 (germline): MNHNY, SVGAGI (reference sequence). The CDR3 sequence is CASSRGQVSSQCF. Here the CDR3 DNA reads TGTGCCAGCAGCCGTGGACAGGTATCGTCTCAGTGCTTC.